This TCR beta chain was observed in a study of OX40 agonist ivuxolimab in advanced cancers. At the level of the study: The group had a mean age of about 60 years, ranged from roughly 23 to 79, and was around 86% male. Study results and caveats: Circulating CD4+ and CD8+ T cells showed clonal expansion by week 6 at 0.1 to 3.0 mg/kg. Expanded peripheral T cell antigen specificity was not determined. Normalized expansion of T-cell clones was also low for some nonresponders.

CDR3 size: 16 residues. Germline V gene data show CDR1 as SEHNR and CDR2 as FQNEAQ (reference sequence). Trimming left V 1 base short and J 8 bases short, with 20 bases between. Regarding this clone: Antigen specificity is unknown.

Clones were read by immunoSEQ multiplex PCR, and TCRdb kept only the in-frame ones, dropping some. Found here are around 15,000 clones, roughly 79% of them singletons; the top ten hold 9.5% to 15%. V is TRBV7-9 and J is TRBJ1-2; D is uncertain. Sequenced material: CD4+ or CD8+ T cells sorted from blood, taken in a trial of the OX40 agonist ivuxolimab. The clonotype comes from an adult with an advanced solid tumor such as melanoma, head and neck, liver or kidney cancer. CDR3 nucleotides: TGTGCCAGCAGCTTAGGAACAGCCGATTCAGTTGGGGGCTACACCTTC. Its protein is CASSLGTADSVGGYTF.